This TCR beta chain was recorded in a study of human T cells and chemical hapten exposure. Findings and caveats of the study: Counts of TCRs expanded at PT1 correlated positively with patch test score.

About this clonotype itself: Its specificity is unknown.

CDR3 length: 14 residues. Germline trimming cut 5 bases from V and 1 base from J; bases unmatched to any gene: 3. The V gene's germline CDR1 is DFQATT and CDR2 SNEGSKA (reference sequence). The time point is: patch test 3, about 24 weeks after DPC sensitization. Noted treatment: therapeutic diphenylcyclopropenone sensitization with weekly scalp DPC. Each patch-test visit's blood sample preceded patch application. Each CDR3 protein is one row after TCRdb ran MiXCR on the RACE reads. The table shows over 150,000 distinct CDR3 sequences, with roughly 25% occurring only once. The source is a woman aged 18-30 years with alopecia areata. Some clones in this sample may be carry-over from other donors' samples. The sample here was whole blood, taken in connection with sensitization to the hapten diphenylcyclopropenone (DPC). This chain links TRBV20-1 with TRBJ2-4; 9 nucleotides line up with TRBD2. DNA for the CDR3: TGCAGTGCTCCTAGCGGGGAGGCCAAAAACATTCAGTACTTC. Translation: CSAPSGEAKNIQYF.